The entry that follows covers one TCR beta chain sequence. Its antigen remains unidentified. This sample is part of a study of somatic mutations in cytotoxic T cells in rheumatoid arthritis. Study-wide points: CD8+ clonality rose with age in rheumatoid arthritis patients, unlike in healthy controls.

Positive magnetic bead selection, which isolated the CD4+ and CD8+ cells, was followed by a flow cytometry check of purity. The protocol was immunoSEQ multiplex PCR, while the TCRdb copy is restricted to in-frame clones and leaves out a portion. The data hold nearly 20,000 clones, with 82% observed a single time. This CDR3 region has 13 residues. V lost 6 bases to trimming and J lost 5 bases, with 14 bases between them. The germline V gene has CDR1 MNHEY and CDR2 SMNVEV (reference sequence). The sequence was obtained from a woman aged 45-65 years in good health. Sequencing was carried out using CD8+ T cells sorted from blood. The chain links TRBV27 to TRBJ2-7; D not resolved. In nucleotides, the CDR3 is TGTGCCAGCAGCCCGCTTCATGCCCACGAGCAGTACTTC. It is translated as CASSPLHAHEQYF.